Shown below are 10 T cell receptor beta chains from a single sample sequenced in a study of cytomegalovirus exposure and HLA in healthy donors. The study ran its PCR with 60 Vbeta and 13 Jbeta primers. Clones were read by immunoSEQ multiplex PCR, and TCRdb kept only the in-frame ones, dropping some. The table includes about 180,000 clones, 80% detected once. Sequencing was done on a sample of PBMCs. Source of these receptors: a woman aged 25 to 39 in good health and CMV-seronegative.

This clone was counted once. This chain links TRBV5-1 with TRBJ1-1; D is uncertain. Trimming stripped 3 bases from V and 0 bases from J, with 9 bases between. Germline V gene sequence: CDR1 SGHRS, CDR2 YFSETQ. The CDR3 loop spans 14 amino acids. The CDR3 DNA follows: TGCGCCAGCAGCTCAATAGACATGAACACTGAAGCTTTCTTT. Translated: CASSSIDMNTEAFF. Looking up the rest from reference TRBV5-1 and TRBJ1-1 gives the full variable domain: KAGVTQTPRYLIKTRGQQVTLSCSPISGHRSVSWYQQTPGQGLQFLFEYFSETQRNKGNFPGRFSGRQFSNSRSEMNVSTLELGDSALYLCASSSIDMNTEAFFGQGTRLTVV.

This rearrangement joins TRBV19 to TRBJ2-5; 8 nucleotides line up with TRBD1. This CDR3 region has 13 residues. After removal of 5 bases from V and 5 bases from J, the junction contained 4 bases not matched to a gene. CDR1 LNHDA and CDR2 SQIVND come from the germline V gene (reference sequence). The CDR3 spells CASSQGAGETQYF. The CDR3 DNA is TGTGCCAGTAGTCAGGGGGCTGGGGAGACCCAGTACTTC.

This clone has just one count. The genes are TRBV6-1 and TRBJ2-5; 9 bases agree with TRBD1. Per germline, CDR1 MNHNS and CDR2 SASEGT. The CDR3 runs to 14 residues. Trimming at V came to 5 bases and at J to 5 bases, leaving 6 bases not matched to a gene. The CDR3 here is CASSPMGQGETQYF. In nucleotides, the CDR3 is TGTGCCAGCAGTCCCATGGGACAGGGTGAGACCCAGTACTTC.

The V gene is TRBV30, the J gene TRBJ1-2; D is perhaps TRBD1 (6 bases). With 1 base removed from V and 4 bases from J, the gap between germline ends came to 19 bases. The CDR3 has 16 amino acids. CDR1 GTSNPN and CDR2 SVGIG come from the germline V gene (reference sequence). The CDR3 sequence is CAWSASKILGAYGYTF. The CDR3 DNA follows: TGTGCCTGGAGTGCCTCTAAGATACTGGGGGCCTATGGCTACACCTTC.

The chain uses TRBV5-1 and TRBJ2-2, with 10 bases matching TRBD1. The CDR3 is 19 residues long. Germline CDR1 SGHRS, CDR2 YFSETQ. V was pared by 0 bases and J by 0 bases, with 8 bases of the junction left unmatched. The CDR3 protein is CASSLAHPTGGANTGELFF. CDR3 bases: TGCGCCAGCAGCTTGGCGCACCCGACAGGGGGCGCGAACACCGGGGAGCTGTTTTTT.

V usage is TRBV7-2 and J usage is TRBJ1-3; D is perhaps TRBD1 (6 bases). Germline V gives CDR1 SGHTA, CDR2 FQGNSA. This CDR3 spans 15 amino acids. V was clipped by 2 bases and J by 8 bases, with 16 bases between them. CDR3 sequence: CASSLNPTGLDTIYF. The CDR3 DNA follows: TGTGCCAGCAGCTTAAACCCAACAGGGCTGGACACCATATATTTT.

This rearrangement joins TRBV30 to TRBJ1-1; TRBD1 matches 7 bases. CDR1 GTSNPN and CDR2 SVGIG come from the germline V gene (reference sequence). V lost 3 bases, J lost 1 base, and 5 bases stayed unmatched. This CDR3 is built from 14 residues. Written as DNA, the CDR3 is TGTGCCTGGAGCTACAGGGGCGGGAACACTGAAGCTTTCTTT. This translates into CAWSYRGGNTEAFF.

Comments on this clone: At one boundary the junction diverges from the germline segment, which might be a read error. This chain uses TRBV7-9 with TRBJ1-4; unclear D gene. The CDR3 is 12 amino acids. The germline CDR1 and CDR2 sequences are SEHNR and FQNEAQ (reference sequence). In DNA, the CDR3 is TGTTCCAGCACCTTATCGTATGAAAAACTGTTTTTT. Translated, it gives CSSTLSYEKLFF.

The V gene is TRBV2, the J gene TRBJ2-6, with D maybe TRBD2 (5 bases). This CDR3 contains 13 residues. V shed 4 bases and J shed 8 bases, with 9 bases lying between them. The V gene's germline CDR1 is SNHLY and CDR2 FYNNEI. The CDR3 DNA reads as TGTGCCAGCAGTGCACCGGGAACCAACGTCCTGACTTTC. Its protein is CASSAPGTNVLTF. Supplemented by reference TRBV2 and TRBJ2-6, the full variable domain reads EPEVTQTPSHQVTQMGQEVILRCVPISNHLYFYWYRQILGQKVEFLVSFYNNEISEKSEIFDDQFSVERPDGSNFTLKIRSTKLEDSAMYFCASSAPGTNVLTFGAGSRLTVL.

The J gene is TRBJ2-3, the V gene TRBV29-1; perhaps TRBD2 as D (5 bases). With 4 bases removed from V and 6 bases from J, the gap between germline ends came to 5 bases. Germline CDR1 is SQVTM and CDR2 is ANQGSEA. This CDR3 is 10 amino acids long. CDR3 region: CSVGGDTQYF. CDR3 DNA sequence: TGCAGCGTTGGCGGGGATACGCAGTATTTT.